This T cell receptor (beta chain) was documented in a study of T cells after yellow fever vaccination. Study summary: Researchers used SMART-Seq v4 Ultra Low Input to prepare fractions that had low cell numbers.

Findings of the study overall: Clones that expanded after primary vaccination mostly reappeared after the booster (roughly 97% CD4, 70% to 90% CD8). Abundant bulk-derived clonotypes could contaminate FACS-sorted repertoires.

Trimming removed 1 base at V and 8 bases at J, with 8 bases between. The CDR3 sequence is 12 residues long. CDR1 and CDR2 from the germline V gene are SEHNR and FQNEAQ (reference sequence). In its sample, this clonotype was seen many times. Its antigen is unidentified. The study made its TCR cDNA through 5'RACE template switching. That step introduced a universal primer site along with UMIs. TCRdb ran MiXCR on the 5' RACE reads and lists one entry per CDR3 protein. The data hold around 600,000 distinct CDR3 sequences, with about 12% observed a single time. The chain carries TRBV7-9 and TRBJ1-2, with D maybe TRBD1 (6 bases). This clonotype was obtained from a man aged 30-40 years who received the YFV17D yellow fever vaccine. The specimen was PBMCs, collected on the day of the yellow fever booster vaccination. CDR3 nucleotide sequence: TGTGCCAGCAGCTTAGAGGACAGAGGCTACACCTTC. Its translation is CASSLEDRGYTF.